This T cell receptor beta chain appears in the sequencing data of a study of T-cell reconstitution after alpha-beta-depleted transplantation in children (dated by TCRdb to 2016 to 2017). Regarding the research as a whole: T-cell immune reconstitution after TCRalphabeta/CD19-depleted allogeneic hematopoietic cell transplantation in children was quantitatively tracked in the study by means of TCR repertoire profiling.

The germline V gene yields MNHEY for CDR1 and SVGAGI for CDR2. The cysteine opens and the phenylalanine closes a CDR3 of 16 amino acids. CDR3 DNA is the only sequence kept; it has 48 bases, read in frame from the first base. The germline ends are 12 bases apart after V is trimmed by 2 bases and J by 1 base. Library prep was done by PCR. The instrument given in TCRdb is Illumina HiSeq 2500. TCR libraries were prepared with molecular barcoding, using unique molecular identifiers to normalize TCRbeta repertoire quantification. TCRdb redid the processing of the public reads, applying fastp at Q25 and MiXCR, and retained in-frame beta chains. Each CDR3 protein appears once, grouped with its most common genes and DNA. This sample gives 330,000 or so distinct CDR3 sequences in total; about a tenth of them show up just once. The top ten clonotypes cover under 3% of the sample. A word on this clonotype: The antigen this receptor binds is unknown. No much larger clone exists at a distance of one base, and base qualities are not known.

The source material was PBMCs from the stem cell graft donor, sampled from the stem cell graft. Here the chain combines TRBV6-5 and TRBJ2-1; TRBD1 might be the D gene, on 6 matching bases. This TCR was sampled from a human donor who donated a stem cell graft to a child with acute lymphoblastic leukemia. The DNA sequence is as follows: TGTGCCAGCAGTTACCCGAGCAGGGGATCCTACAATGAGCAGTTCTTC. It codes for CASSYPSRGSYNEQFF.